A selection of T cell receptor beta chains follows, all from one sample in a study of PD-L1 blockade in urothelial cancer. Sequencing was performed with immunoSEQ multiplex PCR; in TCRdb, only in-frame clones are kept and a portion is missing. This sample has 15,000 to 20,000 clones, with about nine tenths found just once. Here the sequenced sample was PBMCs, taken around atezolizumab (anti-PD-L1) treatment. Source of these receptors: a man aged 45-60 years with urothelial cancer. CDR3s include the opening cysteine and the closing phenylalanine or tryptophan. The D gene is left open where the match is weak. The listing skips clone size in some rows; elsewhere it reads once, few, many or a size class.

abundance: few
j_gene: TRBJ2-1
d_gene: TRBD2
len: 16
v_gene: TRBV7-2
CDR3nt: TGTGCCAGCAGCTCGCGGACTAGCGGGAGCTACAATGAGCAGTTCTTC
CDR3aa: CASSSRTSGSYNEQFF

abundance: -
j_gene: TRBJ2-2
d_gene: TRBD2
len: 16
v_gene: TRBV7-2
CDR3nt: TGTGCCAGCAGCTTAACTAGCGGGAAGAACACCGGGGAGCTGTTTTTT
CDR3aa: CASSLTSGKNTGELFF

abundance: -
j_gene: TRBJ2-5
d_gene: -
len: 18
v_gene: TRBV15
CDR3nt: TGTGCCACCAGCAGAGGAGGATGGAAGACGGGGGTGGTTTGGACCCAGTACTTC
CDR3aa: CATSRGGWKTGVVWTQYF

abundance: -
j_gene: TRBJ2-3
d_gene: -
len: 15
v_gene: TRBV13
CDR3nt: TGTGCCAGCAGCCCGTTAGCGACTAGCACAGATACGCAGTATTTT
CDR3aa: CASSPLATSTDTQYF

abundance: -
j_gene: TRBJ1-4
d_gene: TRBD1
len: 14
v_gene: TRBV4-1
CDR3nt: TGCGCCAGCAGCCATAAGGACAGGGTTGAAAAACTGTTTTTT
CDR3aa: CASSHKDRVEKLFF

abundance: once
j_gene: TRBJ1-1
d_gene: -
len: 11
v_gene: TRBV19
CDR3nt: TGTGCCAGTGAGGGTGTAACTGAAGCTTTCTTT
CDR3aa: CASEGVTEAFF

abundance: -
j_gene: TRBJ2-2
d_gene: TRBD1
len: 15
v_gene: TRBV7-2
CDR3nt: TGTGCCAGCAGTGGCCGGGACAGGGGGCCCGGGGAGCTGTTTTTT
CDR3aa: CASSGRDRGPGELFF

abundance: -
j_gene: TRBJ1-5
d_gene: TRBD1
len: 16
v_gene: TRBV18
CDR3nt: TGTGCCAGCTCACGCAACAGGGGGCAAAACAATCAGCCCCAGCATTTT
CDR3aa: CASSRNRGQNNQPQHF

abundance: -
j_gene: TRBJ2-7
d_gene: TRBD1
len: 15
v_gene: TRBV6-5
CDR3nt: TGTGCCAGCAGTTACGGGACAGGGTCGACCTACGAGCAGTACTTC
CDR3aa: CASSYGTGSTYEQYF

abundance: -
j_gene: TRBJ1-2
d_gene: TRBD1
len: 15
v_gene: TRBV5-1
CDR3nt: TGCGCCAGCAGCCCGGGACAGGGGGCTTACTATGGCTACACCTTC
CDR3aa: CASSPGQGAYYGYTF

abundance: -
j_gene: TRBJ2-5
d_gene: -
len: 15
v_gene: TRBV27
CDR3nt: TGTGCCAGCAGTTTAGGGGCAGGGGTTGGAGAGACCCAGTACTTC
CDR3aa: CASSLGAGVGETQYF

abundance: -
j_gene: TRBJ2-5
d_gene: -
len: 15
v_gene: TRBV6-1
CDR3nt: TGTGCCAGCAAATTAGCGGCCCCACGGTTGGAGACCCAGTACTTC
CDR3aa: CASKLAAPRLETQYF

abundance: -
j_gene: TRBJ2-1
d_gene: -
len: 12
v_gene: TRBV28
CDR3nt: TGTGCCAGCAACCCCCCGGAGGGGACCACGTTCTTC
CDR3aa: CASNPPEGTTFF

abundance: -
j_gene: TRBJ2-7
d_gene: TRBD1
len: 14
v_gene: TRBV19
CDR3nt: TGTGCCAGTAGTATCTCAGGGGGCAGCGACGAGCAGTACTTC
CDR3aa: CASSISGGSDEQYF

abundance: -
j_gene: TRBJ1-4
d_gene: -
len: 14
v_gene: TRBV28
CDR3nt: TGTGCCAGCAGTTCTATCACGAACAGGGTAAAACTGTTTTTT
CDR3aa: CASSSITNRVKLFF

abundance: -
j_gene: TRBJ1-5
d_gene: TRBD1
len: 14
v_gene: TRBV6-1
CDR3nt: TGCGCCAGCAGCCACAGGGGAGGCAATCAGCCCCAGCATTTT
CDR3aa: CASSHRGGNQPQHF

abundance: -
j_gene: TRBJ1-2
d_gene: TRBD1
len: 15
v_gene: TRBV29-1
CDR3nt: TGCAGCGTTGACGGGACAGGGGGGTCTTCCTATGGCTACACCTTC
CDR3aa: CSVDGTGGSSYGYTF

abundance: -
j_gene: TRBJ2-1
d_gene: -
len: 16
v_gene: TRBV14
CDR3nt: TGTGCCAGCAGCCAGTTAGGGGACATAAGATACAATGAGCAGTTCTTC
CDR3aa: CASSQLGDIRYNEQFF

abundance: -
j_gene: TRBJ2-5
d_gene: TRBD2
len: 16
v_gene: TRBV5-6
CDR3nt: TGTGCCAGCGGCTTTTCCGGGACTAGCGTGGCTGAGACCCAGTACTTC
CDR3aa: CASGFSGTSVAETQYF

abundance: -
j_gene: TRBJ2-3
d_gene: -
len: 16
v_gene: TRBV5-1
CDR3nt: TGCGCCAGCAGCGCCGGAGAAGCGGGCGTCACAGATACGCAGTATTTT
CDR3aa: CASSAGEAGVTDTQYF

abundance: -
j_gene: TRBJ1-2
d_gene: -
len: 15
v_gene: TRBV9
CDR3nt: TGTGCCAGCAGCGTAGATCACGGACGGGGAAAGGGCTACACCTTC
CDR3aa: CASSVDHGRGKGYTF

abundance: -
j_gene: TRBJ1-2
d_gene: -
len: 14
v_gene: TRBV19
CDR3nt: TGTGCCAGTATGTCCACGCAGGGCCCGCGGGGCTACACCTTC
CDR3aa: CASMSTQGPRGYTF

abundance: once
j_gene: TRBJ2-7
d_gene: TRBD1
len: 14
v_gene: TRBV7-9
CDR3nt: TGTGCCAGCAGCCCGGACAGGGGGATGTACGAGCAGTACTTC
CDR3aa: CASSPDRGMYEQYF

abundance: -
j_gene: TRBJ2-7
d_gene: TRBD1
len: 16
v_gene: TRBV5-1
CDR3nt: TGCGCCAGCAGCTTGGGGGACAGGGGAGGTCGGGAGGAGCAGTACTTC
CDR3aa: CASSLGDRGGREEQYF

abundance: -
j_gene: TRBJ2-7
d_gene: -
len: 16
v_gene: TRBV6-5
CDR3nt: TGTGCCAGCAGTTTTAATCAGGGATGGAGCTCCTACGAGCAGTACTTC
CDR3aa: CASSFNQGWSSYEQYF

abundance: -
j_gene: TRBJ1-3
d_gene: -
len: 13
v_gene: TRBV6-5
CDR3nt: TGTGCCAGCAGTGAAGGTGAAGGCAGCCGGGTATATTTT
CDR3aa: CASSEGEGSRVYF

abundance: -
j_gene: TRBJ2-3
d_gene: TRBD1
len: 16
v_gene: TRBV6-5
CDR3nt: TGTGCCAGCAGTTACGGGGACAGGGGGTACACAGATACGCAGTATTTT
CDR3aa: CASSYGDRGYTDTQYF

abundance: -
j_gene: TRBJ1-1
d_gene: TRBD1
len: 14
v_gene: TRBV5-1
CDR3nt: TGCGCCAGCAGCTATCAGCAGGGGGACACTGAAGCTTTCTTT
CDR3aa: CASSYQQGDTEAFF

abundance: -
j_gene: TRBJ2-5
d_gene: TRBD1
len: 15
v_gene: TRBV10-1
CDR3nt: TGCGCCAGCAGTGTGGAGCAGGGGGCTGGAGAGACCCAGTACTTC
CDR3aa: CASSVEQGAGETQYF

abundance: -
j_gene: TRBJ2-7
d_gene: -
len: 18
v_gene: TRBV12-5
CDR3nt: TGTGCTAGTGCCCTCCCGGGACACTTAAGGGTCGGTGGCTACGAGCAGTACTTC
CDR3aa: CASALPGHLRVGGYEQYF

abundance: few
j_gene: TRBJ1-3
d_gene: -
len: 12
v_gene: TRBV30
CDR3nt: TGTGCCTGGAGCACCCAGGGAAACACCATATATTTT
CDR3aa: CAWSTQGNTIYF

abundance: -
j_gene: TRBJ2-1
d_gene: -
len: 15
v_gene: TRBV10-2
CDR3nt: TGCGCCAGCATGGATGGCAGGGTGGGCTACAATGAGCAGTTCTTC
CDR3aa: CASMDGRVGYNEQFF